This paragraph covers one T cell receptor (beta chain) sequence. This specimen comes from a study of blood T cell repertoires in COVID-19. V lost 0 bases, J lost 9 bases, and 14 bases lay in between. Germline V gives CDR1 SEHNR, CDR2 FQNEAQ (reference sequence). This CDR3 has 14 residues. Profiled with immunoSEQ multiplex PCR; TCRdb holds only in-frame clones, not every one. The sample has approximately 240,000 clones; 65% to 85% are singletons. The TCR was taken from a woman aged 55-70 years with acute or convalescent COVID-19. Sequencing was performed on peripheral blood. V and J are TRBV7-9 and TRBJ1-1; TRBD1 might be the D (6 bases). CDR3 sequence: CASSLAKGETKAFF. The CDR3, as DNA: TGTGCCAGCAGCTTAGCAAAGGGGGAGACCAAAGCTTTCTTT.